This T cell receptor beta chain emerged from a study of long-term antiretroviral therapy in people with HIV. General observations from the study: HIV repertoires spanned narrower CDR3 length ranges than controls. Following ART, diversity rose but still fell short of transplant donor controls.

It was version v3.0 of the immunoSEQ assay that was run at survey level. Only in-frame clones appear in the TCRdb table, and some are missing; sequencing was by immunoSEQ multiplex PCR. The sample contains 10,000 to 14,000 clones, 80% to 90% of which appear only once. V shed 8 bases, J shed 7 bases, and the junction held 8 bases outside the gene matches. This CDR3 is built from 13 residues. Germline CDR1 is GTSNPN and CDR2 is SVGIG (reference sequence). As for this clone: The antigen remains unidentified.

Sequences were derived from unsorted PBMCs, sampled 0.2 years before starting antiretroviral therapy. The TCR originated in a woman in her 40s with HIV. The chain has TRBV30 and TRBJ2-1; the match to TRBD2 covers 10 bases. The CDR3 loop reads CAREASGGNEQFF. CDR3 coding DNA: TGTGCCCGCGAAGCTAGCGGGGGTAATGAGCAGTTCTTC. Together with reference TRBV30 and TRBJ2-1, the CDR3 gives the full variable domain: SQTIHQWPATLVQPVGSPLSLECTVEGTSNPNLYWYRQAAGRGLQLLFYSVGIGQISSEVPQNLSASRPQDRQFILSSKKLLLSDSGFYLCAREASGGNEQFFGPGTRLTVL.